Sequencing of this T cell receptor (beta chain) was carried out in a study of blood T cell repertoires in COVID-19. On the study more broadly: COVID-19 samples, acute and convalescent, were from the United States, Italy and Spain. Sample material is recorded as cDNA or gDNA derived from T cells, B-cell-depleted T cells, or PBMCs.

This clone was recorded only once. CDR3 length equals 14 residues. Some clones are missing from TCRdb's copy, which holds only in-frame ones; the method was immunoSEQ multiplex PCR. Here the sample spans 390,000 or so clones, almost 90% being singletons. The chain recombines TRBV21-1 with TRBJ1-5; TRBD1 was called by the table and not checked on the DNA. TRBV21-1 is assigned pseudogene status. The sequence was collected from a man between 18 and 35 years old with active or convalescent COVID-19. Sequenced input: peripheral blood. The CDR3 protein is CASSKEGRNQPQHF. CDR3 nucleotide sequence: TGTGCCAGCAGCAAAGAGGGGCGCAATCAGCCCCAGCATTTT.